This TCR beta chain originates from a study of cytomegalovirus exposure and HLA in healthy donors. PCR used 60 Vbeta primers and 13 Jbeta primers. Sequencing used immunoSEQ multiplex PCR; TCRdb keeps in-frame clones, though not all of them. The table lists 100,000 to 140,000 clones, over 70% of them singletons. Nominally healthy donors provided the samples, though records likely missed some immune exposures. With regard to this clone: Its specificity is unknown.

Overall study findings and caveats: The listing of roughly 160 TCR beta chains classed them as cytomegalovirus-associated.

The CDR3 runs 16 residues. Per the germline V gene, CDR1 is SGHTA and CDR2 is FQGNSA. V dropped 1 base and J dropped 9; count of bases not matched to a gene: 12. The clonotype comes from a man aged 25 to 40 in good health and CMV-seronegative. The chain joins TRBV7-2 to TRBJ2-5, with 9 bases aligning to TRBD2. The specimen was PBMCs. The DNA of the CDR3 is TGTGCCAGCAGCTTAGGCGGGATAGCGGGAGCGGTGGCCCAGTACTTC. As protein: CASSLGGIAGAVAQYF.